This TCR beta chain came from a study of PD-L1 blockade in urothelial cancer (dated 2017 in TCRdb). About the study as a whole: Every patient began therapy in 2014 and was given atezolizumab 1,200 mg intravenously every 3 weeks. Pretreatment tumor samples and matched peripheral blood, collected serially before and after atezolizumab treatment, underwent TCR sequencing. Whole exome sequencing and RNA sequencing of pretreatment tumors were performed alongside TCR sequencing in the same patients. Blood samples gave a median of about 140,000 T cells and 80,000 to 95,000 unique TCRs, with a median clonality of about 0.078. About nine tenths of the roughly 30 patients were males with bladder-origin urothelial cancer, and 18 of 29 reported a prior smoking history. Pretreatment blood TCR-seq was available for 30 or so patients, at least one posttreatment blood collection was obtained for approximately 25 patients, and tumor TCR-seq was available for approximately 25 patients. Durable clinical benefit was achieved by nine patients and was not achieved by 20 patients. Durable clinical benefit meant progression-free survival longer than 6 months, and TCR features were also tested against progression-free and overall survival. Blood samples were analyzed 3 weeks after the start of treatment (second dose) and 6 weeks after the start of treatment. An exploratory multi-omic analysis was conducted of the somatic, immune and clinical correlates of response to PD-L1 blockade with atezolizumab in urothelial cancer. An ECOG performance status of 0 or 1 was recorded for the patients, and 0 to 3 prior chemotherapy regimens had been received by the patients.

Study-level results and caveats: A pretreatment peripheral blood TCR clonality below the median was linked to improved progression-free and overall survival. Among patients with durable benefit, tumor-associated TCR clones showed greater expansion in peripheral blood 3 weeks after treatment started (n = 22, p = 0.022). Because the sample size was small (n ≈ 30) and many exploratory analyses were performed, the results are intended to be hypothesis-generating.

The sample's time point label, decoded: pretreatment peripheral blood. The cohort included 29 patients with locally advanced or metastatic urothelial carcinoma who were treated at Memorial Sloan Kettering on a trial protocol. Peripheral blood mononuclear cells were collected pretreatment and during treatment, at between 1 and 8 total time points per patient. The Qiagen DNeasy Blood extraction kit was used to purify genomic DNA from total PBMCs and tumor samples. Collected pretreatment and during treatment, PBMCs were isolated and stored as previously described. In the case of this clone: There is no known antigen for this receptor. Base qualities are not recorded, but no much larger clone differs from it by a single base.

The trim is 10 bases for V and 0 bases for J, with a gap of 20 bases between the germline ends. The CDR3 starts with the cysteine, ends with the phenylalanine, and has 16 residues. Here the CDR3 DNA is all that survives: 48 bases in frame from base 1. Sequences SNHLY (CDR1) and FYNNEI (CDR2) are obtained from the germline V gene. Each PCR received spiked-in synthetic TCR analog templates so that absolute template abundance could be estimated from read counts. TCRbeta CDR3 regions were amplified from genomic DNA with bias-controlled V and J gene primers using the immunoSEQ assay. Rearranged TCRbeta segments were sequenced at approximately 20X coverage. As for the authors' bioinformatics: Clustering was used to correct sequencing errors, and CDR3s were annotated against IMGT so that V, D and J genes could be assigned. Only productive TCRbeta rearrangements were used in downstream analyses, excluding out-of-frame or stop-codon sequences. Clonality was calculated as one minus the Shannon entropy normalized by the log of the number of unique productive sequences. Fisher's exact test with Benjamini-Hochberg correction, using a cutoff of adjusted p below 0.01, was how clones that differed between time points or between blood and tumor were identified. TCRdb carries this immuneACCESS record with in-frame sequences only. Its versions omit some clonotypes, under half of them owing to an unresolved V gene in the studies checked, with the rest unexplained. Clone size and V and J calls were adopted from that table, with D and trimming inferred from the DNA. The sample table lists about 63,000 clones, under 90% of them with a count of one. Together, the top ten hold 3.2% of the sample.

Recombination linked TRBV2 to TRBJ2-3; the D gene is possibly TRBD2, with 5 bases matching. The sequencing used PBMCs, collected around atezolizumab (anti-PD-L1) treatment. The TCR originated in a man between 65 and 80 years old with urothelial cancer. The CDR3 in this case is CAIPRGAGYSTDTQYF. The sequenced DNA is TGTGCCATCCCCCGCGGCGCGGGCTATAGCACAGATACGCAGTATTTT.